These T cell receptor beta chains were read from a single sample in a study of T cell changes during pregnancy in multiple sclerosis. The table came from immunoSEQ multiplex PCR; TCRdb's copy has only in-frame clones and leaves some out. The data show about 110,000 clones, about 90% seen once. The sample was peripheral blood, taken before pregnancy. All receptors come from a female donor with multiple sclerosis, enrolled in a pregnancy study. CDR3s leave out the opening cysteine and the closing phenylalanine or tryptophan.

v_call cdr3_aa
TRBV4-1 ASSQEGSGVIGELF
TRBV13 ASSSAGVYEQY
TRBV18 ASSPGGRNSYNEQF
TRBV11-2 ASSLDGAGTWEQY
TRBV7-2 ASSLDRDGYT
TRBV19 ASSIGRSTQARSYEQY
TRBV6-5 ASRQTYEQY
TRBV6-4 ASSDIDSGEQF
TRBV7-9 ASSRQLYNSPLH
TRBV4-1 ASSHAPGQGSKSSGNTIY
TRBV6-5 ASSPLQGIYEKLF
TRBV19 ATTNTRSYNEQF
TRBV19 ASSMGTGYGEQY
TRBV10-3 ASQGQGNEKLF
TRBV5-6 ASSYRPRNPEAF
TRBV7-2 ASRTGSGANVLT
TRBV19 ASSPSTQGGELF
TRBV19 ASTADYPYGYT
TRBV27 ASSLLAGGLLNTGELF
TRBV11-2 ASSLVGGTSGRANEQF
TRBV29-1 SVDLRQVLNTEAF
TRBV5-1 ASSLGLLGSYEQY
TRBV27 ASRLDRLNTEAF
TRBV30 AWSDQRGGLHEQY
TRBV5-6 ASSLVATPNTEAF
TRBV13 ASSPRGMDEQY
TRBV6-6 ASSSGLAGVSYEQY
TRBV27 ASSPTSGLWTSTDTQY
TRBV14 ASSQAYTEAF
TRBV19 ATRRASTDTQY
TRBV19 ASSARVNTEAF
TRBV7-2 ASSYRTGRGGNTIY
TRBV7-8 ASSPERVPTEAF
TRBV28 ASNSFNIGEKLF
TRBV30 AWSDRGRKEKLF
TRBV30 AWSPRPRGGYT
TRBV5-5 ASSSGITNYGYT
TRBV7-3 ASSLTGGGGDTQY
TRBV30 AWSVLAGDEQY
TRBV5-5 ASSPGQTSYEQY
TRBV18 ASSPPGTGNTGELF
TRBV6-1 ASSEAEQGVETQY
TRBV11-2 ASSLDPGQPLF
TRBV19 ASSPQGYEQY
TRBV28 ASSLFRDSNYEQY
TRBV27 ASSLVDRGSYEQY
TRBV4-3 ASSRSAGGLAKNIQY
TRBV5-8 ASSAGLFDEQF
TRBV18 ASSPPVPGGPFTGEQF
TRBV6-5 ASAVVSGEGTEAF
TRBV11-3 ASSSIAGTETQY
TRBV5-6 ASSKAGSSNQPQH
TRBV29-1 SVGIGTRTYEQY
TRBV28 ASIPGRDQPQH